Listed below are T cell receptor beta chains from one sample, sequenced in a study of OX40 agonist ivuxolimab in advanced cancers. The repertoire was sequenced with immunoSEQ multiplex PCR; TCRdb's copy has only in-frame clones and lacks some. The sample lists about 60,000 clones; roughly nine tenths were seen once. The sequencing here drew on CD4+ or CD8+ T cells sorted from blood, taken in a trial of the OX40 agonist ivuxolimab. Receptor source: an adult with an advanced solid tumor such as melanoma, head and neck, liver or kidney cancer. CDR3s include the opening cysteine and the closing phenylalanine or tryptophan. D genes are given only for firm matches. A row's size may be missing; if present it is once, few, many or a size class.

. | 11 | TRBJ2-5 | TRBV20-1 | . | TGCAGTGCTAGGGATTGGAAGACCCAGTACTTC | CSARDWKTQYF
. | 13 | TRBJ2-1 | TRBV2 | . | TGTGCCAGCTCGGTAGCCTCCTACAATGAGCAGTTCTTC | CASSVASYNEQFF
. | 13 | TRBJ1-5 | TRBV4-3 | . | TGCGCCAGCAGCCAAGATATCTATCAGCCCCAGCATTTT | CASSQDIYQPQHF
. | 14 | TRBJ2-7 | TRBV4-1 | . | TGCGCCAGCAGCCCTACGGCCCGCTCCTACGAGCAGTACTTC | CASSPTARSYEQYF
. | 17 | TRBJ2-1 | TRBV27 | TRBD2 | TGTGCCAGCAGTTCCAATCCGGGACTAGCGGGAGAGAATGAGCAGTTCTTC | CASSSNPGLAGENEQFF
. | 16 | TRBJ2-1 | TRBV2 | TRBD1 | TGTGCCAGCAGCCTGGGACAGGGGAGCTCCTACAATGAGCAGTTCTTC | CASSLGQGSSYNEQFF
. | 19 | TRBJ2-7 | TRBV7-9 | TRBD2 | TGTGCCAGCAGCTTCCGGGGGGTAGCGGGAGGGCTGGGACCCTACGAGCAGTACTTC | CASSFRGVAGGLGPYEQYF
. | 15 | TRBJ1-6 | TRBV28 | . | TGTGCCAGCAGTCCCTCGGGGGGGTATAATTCACCCCTCCACTTT | CASSPSGGYNSPLHF
. | 14 | TRBJ2-1 | TRBV7-9 | TRBD2 | TGTGCCAGCAGCTTAACTAGCGGTGGACTGGAGCAGTTCTTC | CASSLTSGGLEQFF
few | 15 | TRBJ1-2 | TRBV7-9 | TRBD1 | TGTGCCAGCAGCCTCCAAAGACAGGGGGCGGATGGCTACACCTTC | CASSLQRQGADGYTF
. | 15 | TRBJ2-6 | TRBV2 | . | TGTGCCAGCAATCCGACGGGGGCTGGGGCCAACGTCCTGACTTTC | CASNPTGAGANVLTF
. | 16 | TRBJ1-2 | TRBV6-1 | . | TGTGCCAGCAGTGAAGTTTTCGGGGCAGGGCCAGGAGGCTACACCTTC | CASSEVFGAGPGGYTF
. | 18 | TRBJ1-5 | TRBV6-4 | . | TGTGCCAGCAGTGCCCTGGACACGCGGTGGTTTAGCAATCAGCCCCAGCATTTT | CASSALDTRWFSNQPQHF
. | 15 | TRBJ2-5 | TRBV30 | TRBD1 | TGTGCCTGGGGAGGGACAGGCGAACTTCAAGAGACCCAGTACTTC | CAWGGTGELQETQYF
. | 17 | TRBJ1-3 | TRBV4-3 | . | TGCGCCAGCAGCCAAGTCATCTCCGCGAGCTCTGGAAACACCATATATTTT | CASSQVISASSGNTIYF
. | 14 | TRBJ2-5 | TRBV9 | . | TGTGCCAGCAGTTACGGTCTCGGCAGAGAGACCCAGTACTTC | CASSYGLGRETQYF
. | 14 | TRBJ2-7 | TRBV19 | . | TGTGCCAGTAGTAACCCGCGCGTGGGTTCCGAGCAGTACTTC | CASSNPRVGSEQYF
. | 14 | TRBJ2-7 | TRBV2 | . | TGTGCCAGCAGTGAACAGAGGCTAGGAGTGGAGCAGTACTTC | CASSEQRLGVEQYF
. | 15 | TRBJ1-5 | TRBV10-3 | . | TGTGCCACTGGGGCTACCTCAACTAGCAATCAGCCCCAGCATTTT | CATGATSTSNQPQHF
. | 16 | TRBJ2-1 | TRBV7-9 | . | TGTGCCAGCAGCTTCCAGTGGGGGCTTAAAGACGATGAGCAGTTCTTC | CASSFQWGLKDDEQFF
. | 15 | TRBJ1-2 | TRBV6-1 | . | TGTGCCAGCAGTGATCTGAGTAGAATAGTCTATGGCTACACCTTC | CASSDLSRIVYGYTF
. | 15 | TRBJ1-2 | TRBV10-3 | TRBD1 | TGTGCCATCAGCCAGGGACAGCTAGATAACTATGGCTACACCTTC | CAISQGQLDNYGYTF
. | 16 | TRBJ2-5 | TRBV7-8 | . | TGTGCCAGCAGCTTAGTCGGCCGCTTGCCGCAAGAGACCCAGTACTTC | CASSLVGRLPQETQYF
. | 16 | TRBJ2-2 | TRBV5-1 | . | TGCGCCAGCAGCGATCCAGGGCGCTCGAACACCGGGGAGCTGTTTTTT | CASSDPGRSNTGELFF
. | 14 | TRBJ1-1 | TRBV7-6 | . | TGTGCCAGCAGCCCGACTGGAATGAACACTGAAGCTTTCTTT | CASSPTGMNTEAFF
. | 15 | TRBJ2-6 | TRBV6-1 | . | TGTGCCAGCAGTGAAGACAGATCTGGGGCCAACGTCCTGACTTTC | CASSEDRSGANVLTF
few | 13 | TRBJ1-1 | TRBV28 | . | TGTGCCACTCCGGGCAAGGGGAACGCTGAAGCTTTCTTT | CATPGKGNAEAFF
. | 15 | TRBJ2-2 | TRBV28 | . | TGTGCCAGCAGTTTAAGCCAGGATGGAAACGGGGAGCTGTTTTTT | CASSLSQDGNGELFF
. | 15 | TRBJ2-2 | TRBV7-9 | . | TGTGCCAGCAGCTGGGAAGGGACGAACACCGGGGAGCTGTTTTTT | CASSWEGTNTGELFF
. | 14 | TRBJ2-7 | TRBV6-6 | TRBD1 | TGTGCCAGCCTTCCGGGACAGGGGGCCGACGAGCAGTACTTC | CASLPGQGADEQYF
once | 16 | TRBJ2-5 | TRBV6-6 | . | TGTGCCAGCAGTTCCCCGGGACGGGGTGCTGCGGAGACCCAGTACTTC | CASSSPGRGAAETQYF
. | 13 | TRBJ2-5 | TRBV19 | . | TGTGCCAGTAGTCCTCACATCCAAGAGACCCAGTACTTC | CASSPHIQETQYF
. | 15 | TRBJ2-7 | TRBV28 | . | TGTGCCAGCAGTTTTGCAGGGGGGGGCTCCTACGAGCAGTACTTC | CASSFAGGGSYEQYF
. | 14 | TRBJ1-2 | TRBV19 | . | TGTGCCAGTAGTATGGCGCAGGGTGGCTATGGCTACACCTTC | CASSMAQGGYGYTF
. | 17 | TRBJ1-2 | TRBV19 | . | TGTGCCAGTAGTATAGAGGCTGGGCAGACCCTTAACTATGGCTACACCTTC | CASSIEAGQTLNYGYTF
. | 16 | TRBJ1-4 | TRBV28 | TRBD1 | TGTGCCAGCAGTTTAACCCTCCGCAGGGGGCAGGAAAAACTGTTTTTT | CASSLTLRRGQEKLFF
. | 13 | TRBJ1-2 | TRBV14 | TRBD1 | TGTGCCAGCAGCCAGGGACAGGTCTATGGCTACACCTTC | CASSQGQVYGYTF
few | 13 | TRBJ1-1 | TRBV30 | TRBD1 | TGTGCCTGGAAAGGGGGCTGGAACACTGAAGCTTTCTTT | CAWKGGWNTEAFF
. | 13 | TRBJ1-1 | TRBV6-1 | . | TGTGCCGGGACTCGACAGGAGGACACTGAAGCTTTCTTT | CAGTRQEDTEAFF
. | 14 | TRBJ1-2 | TRBV2 | . | TGTGCCAGCAGTGAAGTGCCAGGGCAGAGGGGCTACACCTTC | CASSEVPGQRGYTF
. | 16 | TRBJ1-2 | TRBV25-1 | TRBD1 | TGTGCCAGCAGTGGGGCCGGGACAGGGATACACTATGGCTACACCTTC | CASSGAGTGIHYGYTF
. | 14 | TRBJ1-2 | TRBV6-1 | . | TGTGCCAGCAGTGTTGAGACAGTCAATTATGGCTACACCTTC | CASSVETVNYGYTF
. | 15 | TRBJ2-7 | TRBV28 | . | TGTGCCAGCAGTTTATGGCAGGGGCGGGCCTACGAGCAGTACTTC | CASSLWQGRAYEQYF
. | 16 | TRBJ1-4 | TRBV19 | TRBD1 | TGTGCCAGTAGTAGGAACCAGGGGGCGACGAATGAAAAACTGTTTTTT | CASSRNQGATNEKLFF
. | 16 | TRBJ1-6 | TRBV7-8 | . | TGTGCCAGCAGCTTAGAAGCTGGCTCCCATAATTCACCCCTCCACTTT | CASSLEAGSHNSPLHF
. | 15 | TRBJ2-7 | TRBV11-3 | TRBD1 | TGTGCCAGCAGCTTGGGGCAGGGGGCCTCCTACGAGCAGTACTTC | CASSLGQGASYEQYF
once | 13 | TRBJ2-5 | TRBV18 | TRBD1 | TGTGCCAGCTCACTAGGGACAGAAGAGACCCAGTACTTC | CASSLGTEETQYF
. | 11 | TRBJ1-3 | TRBV29-1 | . | TGCAGCGTTCATGGGGAAAACACCATATATTTT | CSVHGENTIYF
once | 15 | TRBJ1-1 | TRBV7-2 | . | TGTGCCAGCAGCTTAGCGCCCGGCAGCCTCACTGAAGCTTTCTTT | CASSLAPGSLTEAFF
. | 12 | TRBJ1-2 | TRBV2 | . | TGTGCCAGCAGACAGGATAACTATGGCTACACCTTC | CASRQDNYGYTF
once | 15 | TRBJ2-6 | TRBV7-2 | TRBD1 | TGTGCCAGCAAAGGGACAGGGGCAGGGGCCAACGTCCTGACTTTC | CASKGTGAGANVLTF
. | 15 | TRBJ2-1 | TRBV6-1 | TRBD2 | TGTGCCAGCAAGCCGGGACTAGCAGGTTACAATGAGCAGTTCTTC | CASKPGLAGYNEQFF
. | 16 | TRBJ1-4 | TRBV4-1 | TRBD1 | TGCGCCAGCAGCCAAGGACAGGGTTTGACTAATGAAAAACTGTTTTTT | CASSQGQGLTNEKLFF
. | 15 | TRBJ2-7 | TRBV5-6 | TRBD2 | TGTGCCAGCAACCTACTAGCGGGTGGTTTCCACGAGCAGTACTTC | CASNLLAGGFHEQYF
. | 16 | TRBJ2-3 | TRBV15 | . | TGCGCCACCAGCAGACCGGGACAAGACATCACAGATACGCAGTATTTT | CATSRPGQDITDTQYF